One sample yielded the 18 T cell receptor beta chains listed below, sequenced in a study of T cell changes during pregnancy in multiple sclerosis. The repertoire was sequenced with immunoSEQ multiplex PCR; TCRdb's copy has only in-frame clones and lacks some. The table records 50,000 to 75,000 clones, 93% of them present only once. The sequencing here drew on CD8+ T cells from peripheral blood mononuclear cells, taken in the third trimester of pregnancy. The source is a female donor with multiple sclerosis, enrolled in a pregnancy study.

This chain connects TRBV19 to TRBJ1-1; D not resolved. V was trimmed by 7 bases and J by 0 bases, leaving 9 bases between them. The germline V gene has CDR1 LNHDA and CDR2 SQIVND (reference sequence). This CDR3 spans 13 amino acids. CDR3 loop: CASIHGMNTEAFF. CDR3 sequence (DNA): TGTGCCAGTATTCACGGGATGAACACTGAAGCTTTCTTT.

This clone is a singleton in its sample. V usage is TRBV29-1 and J usage is TRBJ2-7; perhaps TRBD1 as D (5 bases). Between the trimmed V and J ends, which lost 2 bases and 2 bases, there was a span of 13 bases. The length of the CDR3 is 14 residues. CDR1 and CDR2 (germline): SQVTM, ANQGSEA. Here the CDR3 DNA reads TGCAGCGTTGAAAAGGGGTCTGGAACCTACGAGCAGTACTTC. It specifies CSVEKGSGTYEQYF.

The chain links TRBV2 to TRBJ2-1; D possibly corresponds to TRBD1 (7 bases). This CDR3 region has 14 residues. Trimming removed 11 bases from V and 2 bases from J, with 16 bases in between. The germline V gene has CDR1 SNHLY and CDR2 FYNNEI. In nucleotides, the CDR3 is TGTGCCGTGGTTCAGGGGGAGGCCTACAATGAGCAGTTCTTC. The encoded protein is CAVVQGEAYNEQFF.

This chain links TRBV19 with TRBJ2-2; D is unclear. CDR3 length: 17 residues. V was trimmed by 5 bases and J by 3 bases, leaving 19 bases between them. Germline V gene data show CDR1 as LNHDA and CDR2 as SQIVND (reference sequence). CDR3 sequence: CASSYVYPSSYTGELFF. The CDR3, as DNA: TGTGCCAGTAGTTATGTGTATCCCTCCTCGTACACCGGGGAGCTGTTTTTT.

The chain couples TRBV29-1 to TRBJ2-7, with 9 bases fitting TRBD1. CDR1 is SQVTM and CDR2 is ANQGSEA in the germline V gene. Trimming took 7 bases from V and 2 from J; bases not matched to a gene: 9. CDR3 length: 14 amino acids. DNA for the CDR3: TGCAGCGGATCGGGGACAGGGCCTACCTACGAGCAGTACTTC. This translates into CSGSGTGPTYEQYF.

The chain is built from TRBV5-1 and TRBJ2-3; no definite D call. The CDR3 has 16 amino acids. From germline, CDR1 is SGHRS and CDR2 YFSETQ. Trimming took off 4 bases at V and 2 bases at J, with 17 bases between the two ends. CDR3 sequence reads: CASSVTSATYTDTQYF. DNA for the CDR3: TGCGCCAGCAGCGTGACCTCTGCGACATACACAGATACGCAGTATTTT.

This chain connects TRBV5-6 to TRBJ1-1, with 7 bases fitting TRBD1. The ends lost 4 bases at V and 2 bases at J; junction bases unmatched: 5. The CDR3 loop spans 14 amino acids. CDR1 SGHDT and CDR2 YYEEEE come from the germline V gene. The chain's CDR3 is CASSHRGLNTEAFF. CDR3 DNA sequence: TGTGCCAGCAGCCACAGGGGCCTCAACACTGAAGCTTTCTTT.

The chain carries TRBV7-7 and TRBJ2-2; D is uncertain. The germline V gene encodes CDR1 SSHAT and CDR2 FNYEAQ (reference sequence). This CDR3 has 17 residues. Trimming took off 0 bases at V and 0 bases at J, with 11 bases between the two ends. The CDR3 sequence is CASSLAVSRPNTGELFF. CDR3 in DNA: TGTGCCAGCAGCTTAGCGGTTTCCAGGCCGAACACCGGGGAGCTGTTTTTT.

This chain uses TRBV4-1 with TRBJ2-7, with D unresolved. The CDR3 has 14 residues. Trimming pared 1 base from V and 0 bases from J, leaving 7 bases between. The V gene's germline CDR1 is MGHRA and CDR2 YSYEKL. CDR3 nucleotides: TGCGCCAGCAGCCAAGGGCCGAACTCCTACGAGCAGTACTTC. It encodes CASSQGPNSYEQYF.

CDR3: CASSFVGRHYEQYF. Here the CDR3 DNA reads TGTGCCAGCAGTTTTGTTGGGAGACACTACGAGCAGTACTTC. The J gene is TRBJ2-7, the V gene TRBV27; a possible D gene is TRBD2 (5 bases). This CDR3 region has 14 residues. Germline CDR1 reads MNHEY; CDR2 reads SMNVEV (reference sequence). Trimming stripped 3 bases from V and 3 bases from J, with 12 bases between.

The gene calls are TRBV28 and TRBJ2-7, with 9 bases identical to TRBD1. Germline trimming cut 5 bases from V and 3 bases from J; bases unmatched to any gene: 5. Germline loops: CDR1 MDHEN, CDR2 SYDVKM. This CDR3 contains 14 residues. CDR3 DNA sequence: TGTGCCAGCAGTACCCCGGGACAGGGCTACGAGCAGTACTTC. Protein sequence: CASSTPGQGYEQYF.

The chain employs TRBV13 and TRBJ2-7; 12 positions agree with TRBD2. With 3 bases clipped from V and 3 bases from J, the junction kept 0 bases outside the gene matches. CDR3 length: 14 amino acids. The germline V gene encodes CDR1 PRHDT and CDR2 FYEKMQ (reference sequence). CDR3 DNA sequence: TGTGCCAGCAGCTTGACTAGCGGGAGCTACGAGCAGTACTTC. Its protein is CASSLTSGSYEQYF.

The chain employs TRBV10-2 and TRBJ2-7; TRBD1 agrees at 7 bases. The CDR3 is 14 residues long. V lost 5 bases and J lost 2; bases outside the gene matches: 6. Germline loops: CDR1 WSHSY, CDR2 SAAADI. CDR3 region: CASSFGTATYEQYF. The CDR3 coding sequence is TGCGCCAGCAGTTTCGGGACAGCTACCTACGAGCAGTACTTC.

This chain connects TRBV6-1 to TRBJ2-6, with D perhaps matching TRBD1 (5 bases). Trimming cost V 6 bases and J 0 bases, with 9 bases left between them. The CDR3 runs to 15 residues. Germline V gene sequence: CDR1 MNHNS, CDR2 SASEGT. CDR3 sequence reads: CASSLDSSGANVLTF. The CDR3 nucleotides read TGTGCCAGCAGCCTTGACAGCTCTGGGGCCAACGTCCTGACTTTC.

The rearrangement uses TRBV6-5 and TRBJ2-7; 8 positions match TRBD1. J gave up 4 bases and V 2 bases, and 7 bases lay outside the gene matches. Germline V gene lookup returns CDR1 MNHEY and CDR2 SVGAGI. This CDR3 has 15 residues. For the CDR3, the DNA is TGTGCCAGCAGTTACACGGCGGGACAGGAATACGAGCAGTACTTC. This gives the protein CASSYTAGQEYEQYF.

The chain links TRBV28 to TRBJ2-7, with a weak D call TRBD2 (6 bases). The germline gives CDR1 MDHEN, CDR2 SYDVKM. This CDR3 is built from 14 residues. V gave up 5 bases and J gave up 2 bases, with 13 bases separating them. The CDR3 sequence: CASSPLREPYEQYF. The CDR3, as DNA: TGTGCCAGCAGTCCGTTACGGGAGCCCTACGAGCAGTACTTC.

The genes are TRBV4-2 and TRBJ2-6, with 8 bases that match TRBD1. From germline, CDR1 is LGHNA and CDR2 YNFKEQ. Trimming at V came to 4 bases and at J to 3 bases, leaving 14 bases not matched to a gene. The CDR3 totals 19 residues. CDR3 region: CASSLESVQGVSGANVLTF. The CDR3 coding sequence is TGTGCCAGCAGCCTCGAGTCGGTACAGGGGGTAAGTGGGGCCAACGTCCTGACTTTC.

The gene calls are TRBV19 and TRBJ2-7; no clear D gene. Trimming cost V 5 bases and J 0 bases, with 8 bases left between them. Germline lookup yields CDR1 LNHDA and CDR2 SQIVND (reference sequence). CDR3 size: 13 residues. The CDR3 sequence is CASSLAVSYEQYF. The CDR3 coding sequence is TGTGCCAGTAGTCTGGCAGTCTCCTACGAGCAGTACTTC. Together with reference TRBV19 and TRBJ2-7, the CDR3 gives the full variable domain: DGGITQSPKYLFRKEGQNVTLSCEQNLNHDAMYWYRQDPGQGLRLIYYSQIVNDFQKGDIAEGYSVSREKKESFPLTVTSAQKNPTAFYLCASSLAVSYEQYFGPGTRLTVT.